This record concerns one T cell receptor (beta chain) sequence. Its antigen is still unknown. The data were obtained in a study of siplizumab effects on memory and regulatory T cells. The study's findings and limits: Both greater diversity than memory cells and a major contribution to the alloresponse seemed to characterize naive T cells. Significant reduction of alloreactive sequences traceable to unstimulated CD4+ memory cells was observed with siplizumab.

This CDR3 is built from 14 residues. V shed 8 bases and J shed 5 bases, with 19 bases lying between them. The germline V gene encodes CDR1 SQVTM and CDR2 ANQGSEA. It was 85,000 to 100,000 TCR templates that were assayed per sample. Assay used: immunoSEQ multiplex PCR; TCRdb lists only in-frame clones, some missing. The sample yields 90,000 to 130,000 clones, roughly 92% seen once. The rearrangement links TRBV29-1 to TRBJ2-1, with D perhaps TRBD1 (6 bases). Sequenced: CD4+ T cells sorted from blood. The clonotype was recovered from a human donor in good health. The CDR3 nucleotides read TGCAGCCATCAAAAGGCAGGGGCGAACAATGAGCAGTTCTTC. This encodes CSHQKAGANNEQFF.